The clone carrying this TCR beta chain has a handful of counts. All enrollees were roughly 18 to 89 years old and from under 25 US areas. Cohorts were assigned according to the clinical history that participants reported. The V end lost 3 bases, the J end lost 4 bases, and 14 bases lay between the germline ends. Germline CDR1 and CDR2: LNHDA and SQIVND (reference sequence). This CDR3 comprises 15 residues. Methods used by the authors: Amplifying reference gene primers gave estimates of nucleated cell counts. Sequenced by immunoSEQ multiplex PCR; TCRdb stores in-frame clones only, minus some. The DNA gave D and trimming, while V, J and clone size come from that table. The sample has roughly 250,000 clones, about 88% seen once. These data come from a study of blood T cell repertoires in COVID-19. Study information: COVID-19 samples, acute and convalescent, were from the United States, Italy and Spain.

Sequencing input: PBMCs or T cells enriched from blood (not recorded which). The receptor was derived from a woman in her forties or fifties who had recovered from COVID-19. The rearrangement joins TRBV19 to TRBJ2-3, with D perhaps TRBD2 (6 bases). This chain's CDR3 is CASSIWDSRPDTQYF. The CDR3, as DNA: TGTGCCAGTAGTATCTGGGACTCCAGGCCAGATACGCAGTATTTT.